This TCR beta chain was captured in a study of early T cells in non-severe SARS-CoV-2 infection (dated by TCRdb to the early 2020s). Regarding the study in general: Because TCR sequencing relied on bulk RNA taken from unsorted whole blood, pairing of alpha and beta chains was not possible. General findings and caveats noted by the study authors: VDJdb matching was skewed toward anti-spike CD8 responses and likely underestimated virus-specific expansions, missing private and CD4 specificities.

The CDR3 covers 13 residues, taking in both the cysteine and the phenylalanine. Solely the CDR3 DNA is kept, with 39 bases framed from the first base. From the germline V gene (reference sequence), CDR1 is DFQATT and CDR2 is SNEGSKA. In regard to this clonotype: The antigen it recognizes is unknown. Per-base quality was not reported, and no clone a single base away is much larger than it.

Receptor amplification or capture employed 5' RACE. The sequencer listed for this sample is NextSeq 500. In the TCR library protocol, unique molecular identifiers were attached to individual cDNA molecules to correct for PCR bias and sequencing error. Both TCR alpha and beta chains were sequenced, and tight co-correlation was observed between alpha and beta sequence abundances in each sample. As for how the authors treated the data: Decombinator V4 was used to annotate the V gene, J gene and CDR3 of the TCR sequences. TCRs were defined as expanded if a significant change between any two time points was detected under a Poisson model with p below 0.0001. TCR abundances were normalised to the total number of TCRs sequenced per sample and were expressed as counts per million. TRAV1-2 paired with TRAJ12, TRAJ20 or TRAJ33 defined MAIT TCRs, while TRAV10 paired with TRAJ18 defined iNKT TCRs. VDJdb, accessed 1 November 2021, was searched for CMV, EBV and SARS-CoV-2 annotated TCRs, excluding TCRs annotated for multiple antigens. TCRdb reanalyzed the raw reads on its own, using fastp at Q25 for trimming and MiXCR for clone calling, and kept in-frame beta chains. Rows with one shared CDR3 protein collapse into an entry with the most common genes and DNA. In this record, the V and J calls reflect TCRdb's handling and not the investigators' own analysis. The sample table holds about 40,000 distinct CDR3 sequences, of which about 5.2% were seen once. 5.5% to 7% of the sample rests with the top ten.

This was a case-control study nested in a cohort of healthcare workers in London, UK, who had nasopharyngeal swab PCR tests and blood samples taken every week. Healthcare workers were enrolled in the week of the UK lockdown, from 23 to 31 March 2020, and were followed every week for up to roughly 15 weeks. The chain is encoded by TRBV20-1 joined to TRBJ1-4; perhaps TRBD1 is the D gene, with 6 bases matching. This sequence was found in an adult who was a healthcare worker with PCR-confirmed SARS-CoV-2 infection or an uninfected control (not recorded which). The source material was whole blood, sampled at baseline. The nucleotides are TGCAGCAAAATGGACAGCGCTAATGAAAAACTGTTTTTT. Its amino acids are CSKMDSANEKLFF.